A selection of T cell receptor beta chains follows, all from one sample in a study of graft-versus-host responses after intestinal transplantation. Libraries were prepared by immunoSEQ multiplex PCR; TCRdb keeps only in-frame clonotypes and omits some of them. This sample has approximately 33,000 clones, with roughly 83% found just once. No antigens are known for them. The sequencing here drew on unstimulated CD8+ T cells sorted from spleen or lymph node cells, taken before intestinal transplant. These receptor sequences come from a human donor who received an intestinal transplant. CDR3s include the opening cysteine and the closing phenylalanine or tryptophan. The order of the fields is CDR3 DNA, CDR3 protein, J gene, D gene, clone size, V gene. D genes are given only for firm matches. Some rows mark clone size as missing; the rest say once, few, many or name a class of expanded clone.

CDR3 DNA: TGTGCCAGCAGTTACCGGGACAGCCCTTCTCCCTACGAGCAGTACTTC; CDR3 protein: CASSYRDSPSPYEQYF; J gene: TRBJ2-7; D gene: TRBD1; clone size: NA; V gene: TRBV2
CDR3 DNA: TGTGCCAGCAGTTTATGGGAGGGACAGAACTATGGCTACACCTTC; CDR3 protein: CASSLWEGQNYGYTF; J gene: TRBJ1-2; D gene: TRBD1; clone size: NA; V gene: TRBV28
CDR3 DNA: TGTGCCAGCAGCACACAGGGGGTACGGAACACCGGGGAGCTGTTTTTT; CDR3 protein: CASSTQGVRNTGELFF; J gene: TRBJ2-2; D gene: TRBD1; clone size: few; V gene: TRBV13
CDR3 DNA: TGCGCCAGCAGCCAAGTCTTCGGGGGAACATCTAGCACAGATACGCAGTATTTT; CDR3 protein: CASSQVFGGTSSTDTQYF; J gene: TRBJ2-3; D gene: NA; clone size: NA; V gene: TRBV4-1
CDR3 DNA: TGCAGCGTAGGGACAGGGGTATCCTACGAGCAGTACTTC; CDR3 protein: CSVGTGVSYEQYF; J gene: TRBJ2-7; D gene: TRBD1; clone size: NA; V gene: TRBV29-1
CDR3 DNA: TGTGCCAGCTCACACCGGACTAGCGGGGGGAACGAGCAGTACTTC; CDR3 protein: CASSHRTSGGNEQYF; J gene: TRBJ2-7; D gene: TRBD2; clone size: NA; V gene: TRBV18
CDR3 DNA: TGTGCCAGCAACCCTACGGGACTTACCTACAATGAGCAGTTCTTC; CDR3 protein: CASNPTGLTYNEQFF; J gene: TRBJ2-1; D gene: NA; clone size: NA; V gene: TRBV7-8
CDR3 DNA: TGTGCCAGCAGCCGCGGGCTCTACCTAAACACCGGGGAGCTGTTTTTT; CDR3 protein: CASSRGLYLNTGELFF; J gene: TRBJ2-2; D gene: NA; clone size: NA; V gene: TRBV7-2
CDR3 DNA: TGTGCCAGCAGCTTATCCGGGGGACACAATGAGCAGTTCTTC; CDR3 protein: CASSLSGGHNEQFF; J gene: TRBJ2-1; D gene: NA; clone size: NA; V gene: TRBV7-9
CDR3 DNA: TGTGCCAGCAGTTTATGGACGGGGGCCTACAATGAGCAGTTCTTC; CDR3 protein: CASSLWTGAYNEQFF; J gene: TRBJ2-1; D gene: NA; clone size: NA; V gene: TRBV28
CDR3 DNA: TGTGCCAGTATGGCGGGGACAGCTGATCAGCCCCAGCATTTT; CDR3 protein: CASMAGTADQPQHF; J gene: TRBJ1-5; D gene: TRBD1; clone size: NA; V gene: TRBV19
CDR3 DNA: TGTGCCAGCAGCATCCTGACAGGGCTTAAAGACATTCAGTACTTC; CDR3 protein: CASSILTGLKDIQYF; J gene: TRBJ2-4; D gene: TRBD1; clone size: NA; V gene: TRBV7-8
CDR3 DNA: TGTGCCAGCAGCTTCAGTCCGGGGATGACGGGGACAGATACGCAGTATTTT; CDR3 protein: CASSFSPGMTGTDTQYF; J gene: TRBJ2-3; D gene: NA; clone size: few; V gene: TRBV5-6
CDR3 DNA: TGTGCCAGCGCCATGGACAGGAGCTCCGGCGAGCAGTACTTC; CDR3 protein: CASAMDRSSGEQYF; J gene: TRBJ2-7; D gene: TRBD1; clone size: NA; V gene: TRBV28
CDR3 DNA: TGTGCCAGCAGCCCTGTAGCGGGAGGGGTATACAATGAGCAGTTCTTC; CDR3 protein: CASSPVAGGVYNEQFF; J gene: TRBJ2-1; D gene: TRBD2; clone size: once; V gene: TRBV7-9
CDR3 DNA: TGTGCCAGCAGCAACCAATCCCAGGCACCCCTTTCCTACGAGCAGTACTTC; CDR3 protein: CASSNQSQAPLSYEQYF; J gene: TRBJ2-7; D gene: NA; clone size: NA; V gene: TRBV21-1
CDR3 DNA: TGCGCCAGCAGCCAAGTCGGACAGGGGGCGACCCAGCCCCAGCATTTT; CDR3 protein: CASSQVGQGATQPQHF; J gene: TRBJ1-5; D gene: TRBD1; clone size: NA; V gene: TRBV4-1
CDR3 DNA: TGTGCCAGCAGCTCCAGCCTGGGGGGAGAAGACTGGGTAGATACGCAGTATTTT; CDR3 protein: CASSSSLGGEDWVDTQYF; J gene: TRBJ2-3; D gene: NA; clone size: NA; V gene: TRBV13
CDR3 DNA: TGTGCCAGCAGCCCCACCAGCGGAGACAATGAGCAGTTCTTC; CDR3 protein: CASSPTSGDNEQFF; J gene: TRBJ2-1; D gene: NA; clone size: NA; V gene: TRBV9
CDR3 DNA: TGTGCCAGCAGCGCTAGAAACTCTGGGGCCAACGTCCTGACTTTC; CDR3 protein: CASSARNSGANVLTF; J gene: TRBJ2-6; D gene: NA; clone size: NA; V gene: TRBV6-1
CDR3 DNA: TGTGCCAGCGCTTCGAGAGACGGGGGCTACAATGAGCAGTTCTTC; CDR3 protein: CASASRDGGYNEQFF; J gene: TRBJ2-1; D gene: NA; clone size: NA; V gene: TRBV7-9
CDR3 DNA: TGCGCCAGCAGCTACGGGACAGGGAGGGAAAGTGAAGCTTTCTTT; CDR3 protein: CASSYGTGRESEAFF; J gene: TRBJ1-1; D gene: TRBD1; clone size: NA; V gene: TRBV5-1
CDR3 DNA: TGTGCCAGCAGCTTAGAGTCCAGCGTCTACGAGCAGTACTTC; CDR3 protein: CASSLESSVYEQYF; J gene: TRBJ2-7; D gene: NA; clone size: NA; V gene: TRBV7-8
CDR3 DNA: TGTGCCAGCAGTTTGTCACTAGCGGGGGGGTACAATGAGCAGTTCTTC; CDR3 protein: CASSLSLAGGYNEQFF; J gene: TRBJ2-1; D gene: TRBD2; clone size: once; V gene: TRBV27
CDR3 DNA: TGTGCCAGCAGCCAACAGGGGGCGAATGAAAAACTGTTTTTT; CDR3 protein: CASSQQGANEKLFF; J gene: TRBJ1-4; D gene: TRBD1; clone size: NA; V gene: TRBV6-5
CDR3 DNA: TGCGCCAGCAGCCAAGATGGGACAGGGTATCAGCCCCAGCATTTT; CDR3 protein: CASSQDGTGYQPQHF; J gene: TRBJ1-5; D gene: TRBD1; clone size: NA; V gene: TRBV4-1
CDR3 DNA: TGTGCCAGCAGTTTATTTGGCTATGAGCAGTTCTTC; CDR3 protein: CASSLFGYEQFF; J gene: TRBJ2-1; D gene: NA; clone size: NA; V gene: TRBV27
CDR3 DNA: TGCGCCAGCAGCCAGTCAGGGGGTATCTACGAGCAGTACTTC; CDR3 protein: CASSQSGGIYEQYF; J gene: TRBJ2-7; D gene: TRBD1; clone size: NA; V gene: TRBV4-1
CDR3 DNA: TGTGCCAGCAGCCCCGGGTTTGGGGAGGGGTACGAGCAGTACTTC; CDR3 protein: CASSPGFGEGYEQYF; J gene: TRBJ2-7; D gene: TRBD2; clone size: NA; V gene: TRBV5-4
CDR3 DNA: TGTGCCAGCAGTTTCGTGGGACAGGGCTATGGCTACACCTTC; CDR3 protein: CASSFVGQGYGYTF; J gene: TRBJ1-2; D gene: TRBD1; clone size: NA; V gene: TRBV27
CDR3 DNA: TGTGCCACCAGCAGTAACAGAGCTCTATACGAGCAGTACTTC; CDR3 protein: CATSSNRALYEQYF; J gene: TRBJ2-7; D gene: NA; clone size: NA; V gene: TRBV15
CDR3 DNA: TGTGCCAGCAGCTTAGTTATCTACGAGCAGTACTTC; CDR3 protein: CASSLVIYEQYF; J gene: TRBJ2-7; D gene: NA; clone size: NA; V gene: TRBV7-2
CDR3 DNA: TGTGCCAGCAGTTTCTTGGCGGGAGGATACTACGAGCAGTACTTC; CDR3 protein: CASSFLAGGYYEQYF; J gene: TRBJ2-7; D gene: TRBD2; clone size: NA; V gene: TRBV28
CDR3 DNA: TGTGCCAGCAGCCCGGACAGGGGGCAGTTCTTC; CDR3 protein: CASSPDRGQFF; J gene: TRBJ2-1; D gene: TRBD1; clone size: NA; V gene: TRBV2
CDR3 DNA: TGTGCCAGCAGTTTATCCGCCTTCCCATCGGTATTTTTGGACACTGAAGCTTTCTTT; CDR3 protein: CASSLSAFPSVFLDTEAFF; J gene: TRBJ1-1; D gene: NA; clone size: NA; V gene: TRBV27
CDR3 DNA: TGTGCCAGTAGTTTACCGGGGGGCAATGAGCAGTTCTTC; CDR3 protein: CASSLPGGNEQFF; J gene: TRBJ2-1; D gene: TRBD2; clone size: NA; V gene: TRBV19
CDR3 DNA: TGCGCCAGCAGCCAAGTGGAGGATCCCTACAATGAGCAGTTCTTC; CDR3 protein: CASSQVEDPYNEQFF; J gene: TRBJ2-1; D gene: NA; clone size: NA; V gene: TRBV4-1
CDR3 DNA: TGTGCCAGTGGACTAGCGGAAGACTACGAGCAGTACTTC; CDR3 protein: CASGLAEDYEQYF; J gene: TRBJ2-7; D gene: TRBD2; clone size: NA; V gene: TRBV28
CDR3 DNA: TGTGCCAGCTCGACTGGACTAGCTAAAGAGACCCAGTACTTC; CDR3 protein: CASSTGLAKETQYF; J gene: TRBJ2-5; D gene: TRBD2; clone size: NA; V gene: TRBV18
CDR3 DNA: TGTGCCAGCAGTGTTTTGACAGGGGTGGACAATGAGCAGTTCTTC; CDR3 protein: CASSVLTGVDNEQFF; J gene: TRBJ2-1; D gene: TRBD1; clone size: NA; V gene: TRBV28
CDR3 DNA: TGTGCCAGCAGCCAGGGGGACAGGGGGAATTATCAGCCCCAGCATTTT; CDR3 protein: CASSQGDRGNYQPQHF; J gene: TRBJ1-5; D gene: TRBD1; clone size: few; V gene: TRBV4-2
CDR3 DNA: TGTGCCAGCAGCGTAGTTCCAGGGGGTAACACCGGGGAGCTGTTTTTT; CDR3 protein: CASSVVPGGNTGELFF; J gene: TRBJ2-2; D gene: TRBD1; clone size: once; V gene: TRBV9
CDR3 DNA: TGTGCCAGCAGCTTAGACCCCCGCGACAATGAGCAGTTCTTC; CDR3 protein: CASSLDPRDNEQFF; J gene: TRBJ2-1; D gene: NA; clone size: NA; V gene: TRBV7-9
CDR3 DNA: TGTGCCAGCCTGCCGGGACAGGGTGAAAAACTGTTTTTT; CDR3 protein: CASLPGQGEKLFF; J gene: TRBJ1-4; D gene: TRBD1; clone size: few; V gene: TRBV27
CDR3 DNA: TGTGCCAGCAGTTTATTGGCAGGGGGGTGGGAGACCCAGTACTTC; CDR3 protein: CASSLLAGGWETQYF; J gene: TRBJ2-5; D gene: NA; clone size: NA; V gene: TRBV27
CDR3 DNA: TGTGCCAGCAGCGGAGCACCGGGACAGTACACAGATACGCAGTATTTT; CDR3 protein: CASSGAPGQYTDTQYF; J gene: TRBJ2-3; D gene: TRBD1; clone size: NA; V gene: TRBV9
CDR3 DNA: TGCAGTGCTAGAGAGGGGGCCGAGCAGTACTTC; CDR3 protein: CSAREGAEQYF; J gene: TRBJ2-7; D gene: NA; clone size: NA; V gene: TRBV20-1
CDR3 DNA: TGTGCCAGCAGTTTCCCGGTCTCGAACACCGGGGAGCTGTTTTTT; CDR3 protein: CASSFPVSNTGELFF; J gene: TRBJ2-2; D gene: NA; clone size: NA; V gene: TRBV28
CDR3 DNA: TGTGCCAGCAGTGACGAAGCGTGGAATGAGCAGTTCTTC; CDR3 protein: CASSDEAWNEQFF; J gene: TRBJ2-1; D gene: NA; clone size: NA; V gene: TRBV6-1
CDR3 DNA: TGTGCCAGCAGCTTAGCGGGACTCTACTACGAGCAGTACTTC; CDR3 protein: CASSLAGLYYEQYF; J gene: TRBJ2-7; D gene: NA; clone size: NA; V gene: TRBV7-2
CDR3 DNA: TGTGCCAGCAGCGCCCTGACAGGGAACACCGGGGAGCTGTTTTTT; CDR3 protein: CASSALTGNTGELFF; J gene: TRBJ2-2; D gene: NA; clone size: NA; V gene: TRBV7-6
CDR3 DNA: TGCGCCAGCAGCTTGGCTACCATCTACGAGCAGTACTTC; CDR3 protein: CASSLATIYEQYF; J gene: TRBJ2-7; D gene: NA; clone size: NA; V gene: TRBV5-1
CDR3 DNA: TGTGCCAGCAGCGAGGGGGGGCGGGAAAGATATGAGCAGTTCTTC; CDR3 protein: CASSEGGRERYEQFF; J gene: TRBJ2-1; D gene: NA; clone size: NA; V gene: TRBV9
CDR3 DNA: TGTGCCAGCAGTTTCCGAGGATACACTGAAGCTTTCTTT; CDR3 protein: CASSFRGYTEAFF; J gene: TRBJ1-1; D gene: NA; clone size: NA; V gene: TRBV27
CDR3 DNA: TGTGCCAGCAGCCCCGGGACACTTTATTGGGACTCCTACGAGCAGTACTTC; CDR3 protein: CASSPGTLYWDSYEQYF; J gene: TRBJ2-7; D gene: NA; clone size: NA; V gene: TRBV5-8